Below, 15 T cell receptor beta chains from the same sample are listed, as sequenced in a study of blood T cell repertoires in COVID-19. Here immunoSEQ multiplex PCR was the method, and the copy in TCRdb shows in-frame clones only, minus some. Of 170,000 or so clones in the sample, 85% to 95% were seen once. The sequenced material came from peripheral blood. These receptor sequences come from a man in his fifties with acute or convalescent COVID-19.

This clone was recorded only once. Here the CDR3 DNA reads TGCGCCAGCAGCTTGTTAGGGACAACGAACACTGAAGCTTTCTTT. It specifies CASSLLGTTNTEAFF. The rearrangement links TRBV5-1 to TRBJ1-1; TRBD1 might be the D (6 bases). The CDR3 length is 15 residues. The ends were cut back, 1 base at V and 1 base at J, with 11 bases in the middle. Germline V gives CDR1 SGHRS, CDR2 YFSETQ.

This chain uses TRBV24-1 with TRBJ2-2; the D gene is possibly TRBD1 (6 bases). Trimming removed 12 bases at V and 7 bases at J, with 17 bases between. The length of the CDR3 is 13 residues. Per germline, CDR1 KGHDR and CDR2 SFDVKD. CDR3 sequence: CAANRVMGGELFF. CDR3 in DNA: TGTGCCGCGAACAGGGTAATGGGCGGGGAGCTGTTTTTT.

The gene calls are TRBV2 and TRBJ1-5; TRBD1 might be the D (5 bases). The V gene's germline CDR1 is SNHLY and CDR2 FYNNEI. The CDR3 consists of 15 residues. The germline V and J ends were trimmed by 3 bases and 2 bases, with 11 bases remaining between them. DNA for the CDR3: TGTGCCAGCAGTGACGACAGCAACCGCAATCAGCCCCAGCATTTT. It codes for CASSDDSNRNQPQHF. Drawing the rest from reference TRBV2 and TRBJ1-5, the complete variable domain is EPEVTQTPSHQVTQMGQEVILRCVPISNHLYFYWYRQILGQKVEFLVSFYNNEISEKSEIFDDQFSVERPDGSNFTLKIRSTKLEDSAMYFCASSDDSNRNQPQHFGDGTRLSIL.

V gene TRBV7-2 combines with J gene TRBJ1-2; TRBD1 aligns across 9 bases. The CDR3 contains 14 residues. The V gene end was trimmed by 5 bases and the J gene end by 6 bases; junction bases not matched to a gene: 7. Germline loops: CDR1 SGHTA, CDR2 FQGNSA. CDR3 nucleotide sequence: TGTGCCAGCAGCGTAGACGGGACAGGGAATGGCTACACCTTC. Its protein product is CASSVDGTGNGYTF. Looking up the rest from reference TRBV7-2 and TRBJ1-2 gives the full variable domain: GAGVSQSPSNKVTEKGKDVELRCDPISGHTALYWYRQSLGQGLEFLIYFQGNSAPDKSGLPSDRFSAERTGGSVSTLTIQRTQQEDSAVYLCASSVDGTGNGYTFGSGTRLTVV.

CDR3 in DNA: TGTGCCAGCAGCTCCGCCTCGGGGCAGTTCTTC. Amino acids: CASSSASGQFF. V is TRBV7-8 and J is TRBJ2-1, with D unresolved. The CDR3 covers 11 residues. The V end was cut by 4 bases, the J end by 12 bases, with 10 bases between. CDR1 and CDR2 (germline): SGHVS, FQNEAQ.

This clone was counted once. CDR3 DNA sequence: TGCGCCAGCAGTGAAAGTGGGCAGGGAGAGACCCAGTACTTC. Protein sequence: CASSESGQGETQYF. This chain links TRBV10-2 with TRBJ2-5; D is perhaps TRBD1 (5 bases). Germline assignment: CDR1 WSHSY and CDR2 SAAADI. The CDR3 sequence is 14 residues long. V lost 3 bases, J lost 4 bases, and 12 bases lay in between.

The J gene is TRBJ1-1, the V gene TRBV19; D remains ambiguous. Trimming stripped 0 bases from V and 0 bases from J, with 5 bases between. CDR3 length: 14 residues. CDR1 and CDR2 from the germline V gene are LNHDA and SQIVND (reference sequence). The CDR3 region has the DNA TGTGCCAGTAGTATAGATCTTATGAACACTGAAGCTTTCTTT. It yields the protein CASSIDLMNTEAFF.

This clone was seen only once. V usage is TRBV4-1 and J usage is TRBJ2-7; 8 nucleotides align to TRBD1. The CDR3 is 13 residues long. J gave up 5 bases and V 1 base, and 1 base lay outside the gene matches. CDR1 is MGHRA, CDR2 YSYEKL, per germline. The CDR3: CASSQGTGHEQYF. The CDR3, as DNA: TGCGCCAGCAGCCAAGGGACAGGGCACGAGCAGTACTTC.

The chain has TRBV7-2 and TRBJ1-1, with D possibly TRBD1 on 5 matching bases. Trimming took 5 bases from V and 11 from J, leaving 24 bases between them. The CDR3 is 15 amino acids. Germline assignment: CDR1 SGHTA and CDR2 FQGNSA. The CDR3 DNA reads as TGTGCCAGCAGCCACCCCGACAGTCGTGGGATTTTGGCTTTCTTT. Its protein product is CASSHPDSRGILAFF.

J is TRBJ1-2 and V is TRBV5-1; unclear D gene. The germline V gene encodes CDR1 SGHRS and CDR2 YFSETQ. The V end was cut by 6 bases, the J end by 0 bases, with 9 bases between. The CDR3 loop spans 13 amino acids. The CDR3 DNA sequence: TGCGCCAGCACGTCGGCGGCTAACTATGGCTACACCTTC. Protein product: CASTSAANYGYTF. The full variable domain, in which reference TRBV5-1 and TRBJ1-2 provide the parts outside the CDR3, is KAGVTQTPRYLIKTRGQQVTLSCSPISGHRSVSWYQQTPGQGLQFLFEYFSETQRNKGNFPGRFSGRQFSNSRSEMNVSTLELGDSALYLCASTSAANYGYTFGSGTRLTVV.

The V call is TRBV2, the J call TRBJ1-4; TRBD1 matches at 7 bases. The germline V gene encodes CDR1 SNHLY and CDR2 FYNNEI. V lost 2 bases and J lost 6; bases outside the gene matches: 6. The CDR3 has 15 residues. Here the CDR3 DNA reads TGTGCCAGCAGTGAATCTGGGACAGCCTATGAAAAACTGTTTTTT. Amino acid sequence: CASSESGTAYEKLFF.

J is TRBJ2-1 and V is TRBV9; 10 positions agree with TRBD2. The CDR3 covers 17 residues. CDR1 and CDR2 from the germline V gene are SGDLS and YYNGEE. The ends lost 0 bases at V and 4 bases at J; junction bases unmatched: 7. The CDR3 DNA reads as TGTGCCAGCAGCGTAGGTACCGGACTAGCGGTTTACAATGAGCAGTTCTTC. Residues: CASSVGTGLAVYNEQFF.

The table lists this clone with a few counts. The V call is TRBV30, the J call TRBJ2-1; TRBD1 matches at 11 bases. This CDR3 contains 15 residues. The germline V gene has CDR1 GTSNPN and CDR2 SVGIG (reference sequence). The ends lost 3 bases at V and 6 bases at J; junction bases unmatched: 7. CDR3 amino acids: CAWRGRTGGSNEQFF. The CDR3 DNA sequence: TGTGCCTGGAGGGGGAGGACAGGGGGCTCCAATGAGCAGTTCTTC.

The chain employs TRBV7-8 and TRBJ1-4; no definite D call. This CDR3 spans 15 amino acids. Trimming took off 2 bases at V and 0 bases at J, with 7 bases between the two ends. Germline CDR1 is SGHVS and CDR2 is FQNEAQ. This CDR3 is CASSLTPATNEKLFF. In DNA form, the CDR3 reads TGTGCCAGCAGCTTAACTCCTGCAACTAATGAAAAACTGTTTTTT.

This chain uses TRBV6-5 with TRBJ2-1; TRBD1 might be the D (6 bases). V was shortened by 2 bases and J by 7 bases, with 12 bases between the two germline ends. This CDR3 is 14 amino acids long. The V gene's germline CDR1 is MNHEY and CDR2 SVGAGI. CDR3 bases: TGTGCCAGCAGTTACCACAGGGCGGAGAATGAGCAGTTCTTC. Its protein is CASSYHRAENEQFF.